This T cell receptor beta chain is drawn from a study of cytotoxic CD8 clonotypes in ibrutinib-treated CLL. A word on this clone: Its antigen is as yet unknown.

The germline V and J ends were trimmed by 7 bases and 14 bases, with 26 bases remaining between them. Germline loops: CDR1 MGHRA, CDR2 YSYEKL. The CDR3 consists of 14 residues. Overall study findings and caveats: There were few public clonotypes, and on treatment they contracted or stayed stable.

The targeted sequencing depth was 1 in 200,000 to 1 in 1 million T cells. Clones were read by immunoSEQ multiplex PCR, and TCRdb kept only the in-frame ones, dropping some. The sample shows approximately 210,000 clones, around 70% of them seen only once. Frozen-stored PBMCs produced roughly 2 micrograms of genomic DNA for TCR beta libraries. The source of this sequence is a human donor with chronic lymphocytic leukemia. The V gene is TRBV4-1, the J gene TRBJ1-1; perhaps TRBD1 as D (6 bases). The specimen comprised PBMCs, sampled after 24 months of ibrutinib treatment. CDR3 sequence: CASTLVQGEKRRFF. The CDR3 DNA sequence: TGCGCCAGCACCCTGGTACAGGGCGAAAAGAGGCGCTTCTTT.